This is a list of T cell receptor beta chains from one sample in a study of spatial heterogeneity in lung cancer. TCRdb independently ran MiXCR on the 5' RACE reads; one entry per CDR3 protein. The sample records a few thousand distinct CDR3 sequences, approximately 9% being singletons. Sequences were derived from lung tumor tissue, sampled at surgery. Receptors were obtained from a female donor with early-stage non-small cell lung cancer. The CDR3 runs from the conserved cysteine through the conserved F or W.

v_call	j_call	cdr3_aa
TRBV6-2/TRBV6-3	TRBJ2-4	CASSTLLGAKNIQYF
TRBV5-1	TRBJ1-5	CASSLNGGRDQPQHF
TRBV20-1	TRBJ1-1	CSANVQGVRMNTEAFF
TRBV20-1	TRBJ2-7	CSARVRTSGTYEQYF
TRBV11-3	TRBJ2-1	CASSPGLAGYNEQFF
TRBV27	TRBJ2-7	CASYRINGQTYEQYF
TRBV20-1	TRBJ1-2	CSAREAGSYGYTF
TRBV28	TRBJ1-4	CASRLGGNDEKLFF
TRBV24-1	TRBJ2-5	CATSAGERIQYF
TRBV25-1	TRBJ2-7	CASSEGNKGKYEQYF
TRBV20-1	TRBJ2-7	CSAHDWASGTAYEQYF
TRBV5-1	TRBJ2-1	CASSLQGGAYNEQFF